This T cell receptor beta chain was documented in a study of blood T cells in healthy people across ages (dated by TCRdb to 2014 to 2015). Background on the whole study: In model experiments, template switching captured roughly one uniquely barcoded TCR beta cDNA molecule for every two T cells. The study analyzed two additional independent replicas of 1 million unique cDNA reads from the same blood draw for two donors, one aged 18 to 30 and one aged 80 or older. To avoid experimental bias, donors of different ages were distributed randomly across sequencing lanes. Using deep sequencing normalized with unique cDNA molecular identifiers, the study measured how TCR beta repertoire diversity changes with age. The donors were split into four age groups: young (average around 17 years), middle-aged (over 35), aged (about 56) and long-lived (roughly 88).

Study-wide conclusions, independent of this receptor: The long-lived group showed more naive CD4+ T cells, fewer expanded clones and increased TCR diversity than the aged group, suggesting age selection. Estimates of total diversity based on one million sequenced T cells were considered lower bounds and underestimates. Observed TCR beta diversity per million T cells fell roughly linearly with age, and a significant reduction was already apparent by age roughly 40. The CMV infection status of donors was not known, potentially confounding age-related changes in expanded clonotypes. There was a strong correlation between observed TCR beta diversity and the percentage of naive T cells measured by flow cytometry. Because profiling used bulk unsorted PBMCs, naive and antigen-experienced compartments could not be compared conclusively.

The germline V end is reduced by 3 bases and the J end by 4 bases; junction bases left unmatched: 13. From the germline V gene (reference sequence), CDR1 is SGHNT and CDR2 is YYREEE. The CDR3 contains 17 residues, cysteine and phenylalanine counted. Only the CDR3 part of the read is kept: 51 bases, read in frame from the first base. Donors were a few dozen systemically healthy Caucasian individuals from Russia aged roughly 6 to 90 years. Around 9.8 milliliters of peripheral blood were collected from each donor into EDTA-treated Vacutainer tubes. Ficoll-Paque density-gradient centrifugation was used to isolate PBMCs, with at least 7 million per sample. Trizol reagent was used to extract total RNA from PBMCs, with at least 6 micrograms per sample. For every donor, flow cytometry on a PBMC aliquot measured the percentage of naive CD45RAhigh/CD27high T cells. Library preparation employed 5' RACE. The reads were generated on an Illumina HiSeq 2500. A second PCR of about 6 to 12 cycles was performed with a sample-barcoded 5' primer and a J-beta primer mix. A template-switch 5' adaptor carrying 12 random nucleotides introduced a unique molecular identifier onto each TCR beta cDNA molecule. At least 2.5 million CDR3-containing paired-end reads were obtained from each sample. The Mint cDNA synthesis kit, primed by a TRBC-specific oligonucleotide, was used to synthesize first-strand cDNA from all RNA. Following uracil-DNA glycosylase treatment, all cDNA underwent a first 18-cycle PCR with the universal primers M1SS and BC2_uni_R. The authors processed their data as follows. For normalization, 1 million high-quality reads were randomly selected from each sample, with every read carrying a distinct molecular identifier. Reads sharing molecular identifiers were discarded rather than binned into consensus sequences. MiTCR, with a Q25 quality threshold and the strictest error-elimination algorithm, was used for CDR3 identification, clonotype clustering and error correction. Lower-bound total TCR beta diversity was estimated with a nonparametric unseen species model using Euler transformation. Starting from the raw public reads, TCRdb applied fastp trimming at Q25, assembled clones with MiXCR and retained in-frame beta chains. Each entry merges the rows of one CDR3 protein and shows their most common DNA and genes. TCRdb, not the original authors, processed these V and J calls. The sample contains hundreds of thousands of distinct CDR3 sequences, about 43% of them found a single time. Of the sample, about 30% falls within the top ten clones.

On this clonotype itself: The clone's antigen remains unknown. This may stem from a read error, because a much larger clone lies one nucleotide away.

Sequencing used blood. The V gene is TRBV5-4 and the J gene is TRBJ2-3, with 8 bases aligning to TRBD2. The receptor's source is a man older than 75 in good health. The nucleotide sequence is TGTGCCAGCAGCTCCGCCTCAGCGGGGGCCCGCGCAGATACGCAGTATTTT. The encoded protein is CASSSASAGARADTQYF.